What follows are 15 T cell receptor beta chains derived from one specimen sequenced in a study of Tregs in tolerant kidney transplant recipients. The data were produced by immunoSEQ multiplex PCR, yet TCRdb's version contains in-frame clones alone and is incomplete. This sample carries tens of thousands of clones, with about 0.85% going to the ten biggest clones. Here the sequenced sample was CD4+ T cells from blood, taken before the transplant. The receptors shown here come from a human donor who received a combined kidney and bone marrow transplant.

Of note for this clone: Read data end 3 residues before the CDR3 end; the end is taken from the germline J gene. The rearrangement joins TRBV2 to TRBJ2-4; D not resolved. V gave up 0 bases and J gave up 2 bases, with 11 bases separating them. Germline V gene data show CDR1 as SNHLY and CDR2 as FYNNEI. This CDR3 is 16 amino acids long. CDR3: CASSEAPAQSKNIQYF. The CDR3 DNA, read in part, is TGTGCCAGCAGTGAAGCCCCCGCGCAATCCAAAAACATT.

As concerns this clone: Compared with germline, one end of the junction differs, possibly owing to a read error. The read finishes 3 residues shy of the CDR3 end, and the germline J gene is used to complete it. The chain links TRBV18 to TRBJ2-2, with 9 bases lining up with TRBD1. This CDR3 contains 16 residues. Germline CDR1 is KGHSH and CDR2 is LQKENI. CDR3 DNA (partial): TGTGCTAGCTCAGCTTCCGGGACAGGGAGCACCGGGGAG. Translation: CASSASGTGSTGE. The whole CDR3 is CASSASGTGSTGELFF.

Points on this clone: From the germline J gene comes the end of the CDR3, since the read stops 3 residues before it. The chain carries TRBV20-1 and TRBJ1-4, with 9 nucleotides matching TRBD1. Germline trimming cut 1 base from V and 7 bases from J; bases unmatched to any gene: 4. The CDR3 consists of 14 residues. CDR1 and CDR2 (germline): DFQATT, SNEGSKA (reference sequence). CDR3 bases read: TGCAGTGCTAGAGGACAGGGGGTATTTGAAAAA. This sequence encodes CSARGQGVFEK. The whole CDR3 sequence reads CSARGQGVFEKLFF.

The chain's CDR3 is CSAVISAEAFF. Incomplete CDR3 DNA: TGCAGTGCTGTCATATCAGCGGAA. The chain joins TRBV20-1 to TRBJ1-1, with D unclear. With the read ending 3 residues before the CDR3 end, the germline J gene is used to fill in that end. The CDR3 is 11 residues long. Per germline, CDR1 DFQATT and CDR2 SNEGSKA (reference sequence).

For this clone: The DNA ends 3 residues before the CDR3 does, and the rest of the CDR3 is filled in from the germline J gene. The V gene is TRBV7-2, the J gene TRBJ2-2; D ambiguous. V lost 7 bases and J lost 6, with 12 bases in between. Per germline, CDR1 SGHTA and CDR2 FQGNSA. This CDR3 is 13 amino acids long. The CDR3 bases that were read are TGTGCCAGCATCTTTTTAGGGTCCGGGGAG. Protein product: CASIFLGSGE. In full, the CDR3 is CASIFLGSGELFF.

For this clone: The read ends 3 residues shy of where the CDR3 ends; the end is completed using the germline J gene. This sequence joins TRBV5-5 and TRBJ1-2; TRBD1 matches at 9 bases. The germline V gene has CDR1 SGHKS and CDR2 YYEKEE (reference sequence). V was clipped by 2 bases and J by 5 bases; unmatched bases: 4. This CDR3 is built from 14 residues. CDR3 DNA, as far as it was read: TGTGCCAGCAGCTTTACAGGGGGCGGATATGGC. Its translation: CASSFTGGGYG. The whole CDR3 is CASSFTGGGYGYTF.

Notes on this clone: The CDR3 goes on 3 residues after the read ends, and that part is filled in from the germline J gene. V usage is TRBV7-3 and J usage is TRBJ2-2; unclear D gene. The germline gives CDR1 SGHTA, CDR2 FQGTGA. V lost 5 bases to trimming and J lost 4 bases, with 11 bases between them. The CDR3 runs to 14 residues. The CDR3 loop is CASSPAKRTGELFF. The CDR3 DNA, read in part, is TGTGCCAGCAGCCCTGCTAAGCGCACCGGGGAG.

With regard to this clone: The CDR3 end lies 3 residues beyond the end of the read and is filled in from the germline J gene. The rearrangement joins TRBV6-2 or TRBV6-3 to TRBJ2-5; TRBD2 aligns across 8 bases. Trimming removed 4 bases from V and 4 bases from J; junction bases left unmatched: 2. CDR1 MNHEY and CDR2 SVGEGT come from the germline V gene. This CDR3 is 13 amino acids long. CDR3 amino acids: CASSWSGGETQYF. CDR3 bases read: TGTGCCAGCAGTTGGAGCGGGGGAGAGACC.

CDR3 DNA (partial): TGCAGCGTTAGCCAGGGCCTAGAGACC. Translated: CSVSQGLET. From start to end, the CDR3 is CSVSQGLETQYF. The chain recombines TRBV29-1 with TRBJ2-5; the D gene is possibly TRBD1 (5 bases). Read data end 3 residues before the CDR3 end; the end is taken from the germline J gene. The CDR3 covers 12 residues. Per germline, CDR1 SQVTM and CDR2 ANQGSEA. Trimming pared 5 bases from V and 4 bases from J, leaving 11 bases between.

Concerning this clone: The CDR3 end is not reached by the read, which stops 3 residues before it; the germline J gene fills it in. The chain is built from TRBV20-1 and TRBJ2-1; tentatively, D is TRBD1 (5 bases). This CDR3 comprises 15 residues. The V gene lost 6 bases and the J gene lost 8 bases, with 23 bases spanning the gap. CDR1 and CDR2 (germline): DFQATT, SNEGSKA (reference sequence). CDR3 region: CSAAAPHQGLYEQFF. The covered CDR3 bases are TGCAGTGCCGCTGCCCCACATCAGGGCCTATATGAG.

As to this clone: From the germline J gene comes the end of the CDR3, since the read stops 3 residues before it. V usage is TRBV2 and J usage is TRBJ2-7; 14 bases match TRBD2. CDR1 and CDR2 from the germline V gene are SNHLY and FYNNEI. Trimming removed 5 bases from V and 5 bases from J; junction bases left unmatched: 2. The CDR3 loop spans 14 amino acids. CDR3 in amino acids: CASSLTSGRDEQYF. CDR3 DNA, as far as it was read: TGTGCCAGCAGTTTGACTAGCGGGAGGGACGAG.

As regards this clone: The read is 3 residues too short to cover the CDR3 end, so that end is filled in from the germline J gene. The V gene is TRBV5-3, the J gene TRBJ2-5; D is uncertain. TRBV5-3 is filed as an ORF, its function uncertain. This CDR3 region has 11 residues. Deletions cut 4 bases from V and 1 base from J, with 2 bases between. CDR3 DNA, as far as it was read: TGTGCCAGAAGCCGCCAAGAGACC. It specifies CARSRQET. The full-length CDR3 reads as CARSRQETQYF.

A word on this clone: Read sequence stops 3 residues before the CDR3 end, and the germline J gene provides the missing end. The chain combines TRBV10-3 with TRBJ2-1; no firm D call. The CDR3 sequence is 14 residues long. Germline CDR1 reads ENHRY; CDR2 reads SYGVKD. V lost 4 bases and J lost 0, with 7 bases in between. Partial CDR3 DNA: TGTGCCATCAGTGGGCAGAGCTCCTACAATGAG. This sequence encodes CAISGQSSYNE. The complete CDR3 protein is CAISGQSSYNEQFF.

On this clone: The observed sequence ends 3 residues before the CDR3 terminus, with the missing tail filled in from the germline J gene. The V gene is TRBV5-1, the J gene TRBJ1-3, with unresolved D. Looked up from germline, CDR1 is SGHRS and CDR2 is YFSETQ. Trimming took off 1 base at V and 4 bases at J, with 18 bases between the two ends. The CDR3 has 17 amino acids. This CDR3 is CASSLSGLGLEGNTIYF. CDR3 DNA, as far as it was read: TGCGCCAGCAGCTTGTCAGGTCTTGGGCTGGAGGGAAACACC.

To note about this clone: The read comes to an end 3 residues before the CDR3 does, leaving the germline J gene to fill in the end. This chain joins TRBV5-1 and TRBJ2-5, with no clear D. The germline V gene encodes CDR1 SGHRS and CDR2 YFSETQ. This CDR3 has 13 amino acids. V was cut by 4 bases and J by 2 bases, with 9 bases left in between. CDR3 sequence: CASSRSAQETQYF. Incomplete CDR3 DNA: TGCGCCAGCAGCAGGTCTGCACAAGAGACC.